A selection of T cell receptor beta chains follows, all from one sample in a study of shared clonotypes between healthy human individuals. The method was immunoSEQ multiplex PCR; TCRdb's version includes in-frame clones alone and lacks a portion of them. The table lists over 2 million clones, about nine tenths of them singletons. Sequencing input: naive CD4+ T cells from PBMCs. The receptors originated from a man aged 18 to 30 in good health. Some clones in this sample may be carry-over from other donors' samples. Both conserved end residues are part of each CDR3. The D gene is left open where the match is weak. Clone size, where shown, is once, few, many, or a class for clones that have expanded.

>TRBV4-2|TRBD2|TRBJ2-1|-
CASSQPGGGSNEQFF
TGTGCCAGCAGCCAGCCGGGAGGCGGGAGCAATGAGCAGTTCTTC
>TRBV5-4|TRBD2|TRBJ2-5|-
CASTSVSGRASETQYF
TGTGCCAGCACGTCTGTTAGCGGGAGGGCCTCAGAGACCCAGTACTTC
>TRBV7-9|-|TRBJ1-1|-
CASLFWGENTEAFF
TGTGCCAGCCTCTTCTGGGGGGAGAACACTGAAGCTTTCTTT
>TRBV28|-|TRBJ2-7|-
CASSLYQGLAYEQYF
TGTGCCAGCAGTTTATATCAGGGTTTGGCCTACGAGCAGTACTTC
>TRBV5-4|TRBD2|TRBJ2-7|-
CASSSEAGGLYEQYF
TGTGCCAGCAGCTCGGAAGCGGGAGGCCTCTACGAGCAGTACTTC
>TRBV5-8|-|TRBJ2-3|-
CASSPLYAREGTDTQYF
TGTGCCAGCAGCCCCCTTTATGCGAGGGAGGGCACAGATACGCAGTATTTT
>TRBV5-6|-|TRBJ2-3|once
CASSLFGRTSTDTQYF
TGTGCCAGCAGCTTGTTCGGGCGAACTAGCACAGATACGCAGTATTTT
>TRBV10-3|-|TRBJ2-2|-
CAISEAFTGELFF
TGTGCCATCAGTGAAGCCTTCACCGGGGAGCTGTTTTTT
>TRBV30|-|TRBJ1-3|-
CAWSVRWGLNTGNTIYF
TGTGCCTGGAGTGTACGGTGGGGGTTGAATACTGGAAACACCATATATTTT
>TRBV5-8|-|TRBJ2-1|once
CASSFLRQVGEQFF
TGTGCCAGCAGCTTCCTACGGCAGGTCGGTGAGCAGTTCTTC
>TRBV10-3|-|TRBJ2-7|-
CAISESLDPYEQYF
TGTGCCATCAGTGAGTCTCTCGACCCCTACGAGCAGTACTTC
>TRBV19|TRBD1|TRBJ1-2|-
CASSIPQGADYGYTF
TGTGCCAGTAGTATCCCGCAGGGGGCGGACTATGGCTACACCTTC
>TRBV7-8|-|TRBJ1-3|-
CASSLRGARPGNTIYF
TGTGCCAGCAGCTTACGGGGGGCCAGACCTGGAAACACCATATATTTT
>TRBV7-2|-|TRBJ2-7|-
CASSLAQREQYF
TGTGCCAGCAGCTTAGCGCAGCGCGAGCAGTACTTC
>TRBV6-1|-|TRBJ1-1|-
CASSEYTRTDTEAFF
TGTGCCAGCAGTGAATACACCAGAACGGACACTGAAGCTTTCTTT
>TRBV15|-|TRBJ2-7|-
CATRGTAGYEQYF
TGTGCCACCAGAGGAACGGCGGGGTACGAGCAGTACTTC
>TRBV28|TRBD2|TRBJ2-1|once
CASSLAGLAGINEQFF
TGTGCCAGCAGTTTAGCCGGACTAGCGGGAATCAATGAGCAGTTCTTC
>TRBV10-3|-|TRBJ2-7|-
CAISESKGTYEQYF
TGTGCCATCAGTGAATCGAAAGGTACCTACGAGCAGTACTTC
>TRBV18|-|TRBJ2-1|-
CASSFLGPSYNEQFF
TGTGCCAGCTCCTTCCTCGGACCCTCCTACAATGAGCAGTTCTTC
>TRBV28|TRBD1|TRBJ1-5|-
CASSQGQSNQPQHF
TGTGCCAGCAGCCAGGGACAGTCCAATCAGCCCCAGCATTTT
>TRBV7-2|TRBD2|TRBJ2-7|-
CASSFSGRYEQYF
TGTGCCAGCAGCTTTAGCGGGAGGTACGAGCAGTACTTC
>TRBV7-9|-|TRBJ1-5|-
CASSLERDEPQHF
TGTGCCAGCAGCTTAGAGAGGGATGAGCCCCAGCATTTT
>TRBV5-1|-|TRBJ2-1|-
CASSQGGGEYNEQFF
TGCGCCAGCAGCCAGGGCGGTGGGGAGTACAATGAGCAGTTCTTC
>TRBV5-1|TRBD1|TRBJ2-1|-
CASSSEPGGTGNEQFF
TGCGCCAGCAGCTCGGAACCAGGGGGCACAGGCAATGAGCAGTTCTTC
>TRBV20-1|-|TRBJ1-2|-
CSARLNYGYTF
TGCAGTGCTAGACTGAACTATGGCTACACCTTC
>TRBV7-2|TRBD2|TRBJ2-7|-
CASSPAGPGNEQYF
TGTGCCAGCAGCCCAGCGGGGCCAGGCAACGAGCAGTACTTC
>TRBV6-6|-|TRBJ1-3|-
CASRSGHSGNTIYF
TGTGCCAGCCGCTCAGGCCACTCTGGAAACACCATATATTTT
>TRBV11-3|-|TRBJ2-7|-
CASSYWRTGEQYF
TGTGCCAGCAGCTATTGGAGGACTGGCGAGCAGTACTTC
>TRBV28|TRBD2|TRBJ2-7|-
CASSSPGTRLNEQYF
TGTGCCAGCAGTTCCCCCGGGACTAGACTCAACGAGCAGTACTTC
>TRBV28|-|TRBJ1-2|-
CASSLGEYPSSYTF
TGTGCCAGCAGTTTAGGAGAATACCCCAGTAGCTACACCTTC
>TRBV28|-|TRBJ2-7|once
CASSLGRYEQYF
TGTGCCAGCAGTTTGGGCAGGTACGAGCAGTACTTC
>TRBV7-3|-|TRBJ2-1|once
CASSLLERELAYNEQFF
TGTGCCAGCAGCCTCCTGGAACGCGAGTTGGCCTACAATGAGCAGTTCTTC
>TRBV19|TRBD2|TRBJ2-7|-
CASRLAASSYEQYF
TGTGCCAGTAGACTAGCGGCGAGCTCCTACGAGCAGTACTTC
>TRBV28|TRBD2|TRBJ2-2|-
CASSFSGRNTGELFF
TGTGCCAGCAGTTTTAGCGGGAGGAATACCGGGGAGCTGTTTTTT
>TRBV5-8|-|TRBJ2-1|-
CASSLSTFGPYNEQFF
TGTGCCAGCAGCTTGTCGACTTTTGGGCCGTACAATGAGCAGTTCTTC
>TRBV28|-|TRBJ1-1|-
CASRGRGEYTEAFF
TGTGCCAGCAGAGGGAGGGGGGAGTACACTGAAGCTTTCTTT
>TRBV14|TRBD2|TRBJ2-3|-
CASSQARQDLAGEDTQYF
TGTGCCAGCAGCCAAGCGAGGCAGGATCTAGCGGGAGAGGATACGCAGTATTTT
>TRBV5-1|-|TRBJ2-2|-
CASSLGSGRTNTGELFF
TGCGCCAGCAGCTTGGGGTCGGGCAGGACGAACACCGGGGAGCTGTTTTTT